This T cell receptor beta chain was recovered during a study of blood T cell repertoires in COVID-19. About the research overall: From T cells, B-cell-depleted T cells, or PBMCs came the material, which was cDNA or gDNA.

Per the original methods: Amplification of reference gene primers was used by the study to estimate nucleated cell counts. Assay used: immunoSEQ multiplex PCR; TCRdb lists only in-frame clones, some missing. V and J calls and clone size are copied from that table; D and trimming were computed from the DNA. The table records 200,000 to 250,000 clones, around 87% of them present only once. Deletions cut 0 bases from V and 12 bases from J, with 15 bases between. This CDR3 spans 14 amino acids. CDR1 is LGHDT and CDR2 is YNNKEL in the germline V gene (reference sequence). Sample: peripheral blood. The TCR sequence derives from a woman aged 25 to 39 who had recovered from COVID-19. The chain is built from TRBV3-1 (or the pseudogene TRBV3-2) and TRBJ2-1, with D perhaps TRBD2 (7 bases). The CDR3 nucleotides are TGTGCCAGCAGCCAAGATTCACGGGGGGCCCGGCAGTTCTTC. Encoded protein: CASSQDSRGARQFF.